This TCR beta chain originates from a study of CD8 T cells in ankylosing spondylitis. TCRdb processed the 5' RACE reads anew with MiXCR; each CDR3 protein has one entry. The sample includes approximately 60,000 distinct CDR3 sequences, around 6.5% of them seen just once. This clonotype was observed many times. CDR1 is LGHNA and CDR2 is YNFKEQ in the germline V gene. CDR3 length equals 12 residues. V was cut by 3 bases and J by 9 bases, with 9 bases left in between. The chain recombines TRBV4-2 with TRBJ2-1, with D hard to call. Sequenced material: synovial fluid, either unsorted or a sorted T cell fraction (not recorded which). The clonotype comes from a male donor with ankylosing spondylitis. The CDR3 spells CASSQDQREQFF. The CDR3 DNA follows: TGTGCCAGCAGCCAGGACCAGCGTGAGCAGTTCTTC.